The 2 T cell receptor beta chains below all came from one sample that was sequenced in a study of graft-versus-host responses after intestinal transplantation. These receptors have no known antigen. Clones were read by immunoSEQ multiplex PCR, and TCRdb kept only the in-frame ones, dropping some. The table records approximately 77,000 clones, approximately 91% of them present only once. This sample comprised unstimulated CD4+ T cells sorted from spleen or lymph node cells, obtained before intestinal transplant. Receptors originate from a human donor who received an intestinal transplant.

V and J are TRBV28 and TRBJ1-1; no definite D call. This CDR3 spans 14 amino acids. Trimming pared 4 bases from V and 4 bases from J, leaving 13 bases between. Germline values: CDR1 MDHEN, CDR2 SYDVKM. CDR3 bases: TGTGCCAGCAGTTCCTACGGACGGGGCACTGAAGCTTTCTTT. Translating it yields CASSSYGRGTEAFF.

The J gene is TRBJ1-6, the V gene TRBV30, with TRBD1 matching 9 bases. V lost 2 bases and J lost 7; bases outside the gene matches: 9. CDR1 GTSNPN and CDR2 SVGIG come from the germline V gene (reference sequence). The CDR3 has 16 residues. For the CDR3, the DNA is TGTGCCTGGAGTATCACCGGGACAGGGAAGAATTCACCCCTCCACTTT. As protein: CAWSITGTGKNSPLHF. Supplemented by reference TRBV30 and TRBJ1-6, the full variable domain reads SQTIHQWPATLVQPVGSPLSLECTVEGTSNPNLYWYRQAAGRGLQLLFYSVGIGQISSEVPQNLSASRPQDRQFILSSKKLLLSDSGFYLCAWSITGTGKNSPLHFGNGTRLTVT.